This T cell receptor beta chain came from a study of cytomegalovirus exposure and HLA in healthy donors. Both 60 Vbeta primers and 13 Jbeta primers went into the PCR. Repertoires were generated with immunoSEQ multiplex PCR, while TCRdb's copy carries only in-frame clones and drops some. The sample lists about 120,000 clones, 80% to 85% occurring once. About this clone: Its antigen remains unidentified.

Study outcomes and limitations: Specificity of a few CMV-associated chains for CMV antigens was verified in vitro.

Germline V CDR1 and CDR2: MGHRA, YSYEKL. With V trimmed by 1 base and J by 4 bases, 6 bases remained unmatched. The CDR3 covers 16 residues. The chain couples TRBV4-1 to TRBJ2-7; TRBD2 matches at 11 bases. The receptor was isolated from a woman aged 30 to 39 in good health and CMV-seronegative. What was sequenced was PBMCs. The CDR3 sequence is CASSQALAGGRYEQYF. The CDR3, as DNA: TGCGCCAGCAGCCAAGCTCTAGCGGGAGGAAGATACGAGCAGTACTTC.